A single sample is the source of the 2 T cell receptor beta chains below, sequenced in a study of shared T cell receptors in the human thymus. Only in-frame clones appear in the TCRdb table, and some are missing; sequencing was by immunoSEQ multiplex PCR. The top ten clones hold roughly 0.0089% of a sample with hundreds of thousands of clones, approximately 89% of them seen once. The sample was also reused in another study, on human thymus T cells.

Sample: thymocytes. All receptors derive from a boy younger than two with a congenital heart defect.

This clone was counted a single time. The J gene is TRBJ1-6, the V gene TRBV19, with 12 bases that match TRBD1. This CDR3 has 18 residues. The germline gives CDR1 LNHDA, CDR2 SQIVND (reference sequence). The trim removed 5 bases at V and 9 bases at J, leaving 14 bases unmatched. As DNA, the CDR3 is TGTGCCAGTAGTTTCACGGGGGACAGGGGGCGAAGAAGTTCACCCCTCCACTTT. Amino acid sequence: CASSFTGDRGRRSSPLHF.

The rearrangement uses TRBV7-9 and TRBJ1-4; D uncertain. Germline CDR1 SEHNR, CDR2 FQNEAQ (reference sequence). Trimming took 1 base from V and 7 from J, leaving 10 bases between them. The length of the CDR3 is 14 residues. The CDR3 is CASSLETRIEKLFF. The CDR3 bases are TGTGCCAGCAGCTTAGAGACAAGGATTGAAAAACTGTTTTTT.